The clone carrying this TCR beta chain was counted between two and nine times. Its target is not known. The data were obtained in a study of chemoradiotherapy in HPV16-positive cancers. Study in general: A couple of HPV16-positive patients' cells yielded candidate HPV-specific clones and common motifs.

Repeated repertoire sampling spanned the course of chemoradiotherapy. Sequencing was performed with immunoSEQ multiplex PCR; in TCRdb, only in-frame clones are kept and a portion is missing. The repertoire includes 4,000 to 6,000 clones, 65% to 80% of them detected once, and around 4.5% sits in the top ten. General observations from the study: Non-HPV-specific T cells did not expand in tumors during treatment, whereas candidate HPV-specific clones and E7-related motifs did. Only a couple of HPV16-positive patients supplied the functional HPV-specificity definition.

CDR3 length equals 13 residues. Looked up from germline, CDR1 is LNHDA and CDR2 is SQIVND (reference sequence). Unmatched junction bases numbered 1, after V lost 5 bases and J lost 5 bases. The chain joins TRBV19 to TRBJ1-5, with TRBD1 identical over 9 bases. Sequenced here: tumor tissue, sampled from a patient who underwent chemoradiotherapy. The clonotype comes from a human donor with HPV-associated anogenital cancer. This chain's CDR3 is CASSGDRDQPQHF. CDR3 nucleotide sequence: TGTGCCAGTAGTGGGGACAGGGATCAGCCCCAGCATTTT. Variable domain in full (rest from reference TRBV19 and TRBJ1-5): DGGITQSPKYLFRKEGQNVTLSCEQNLNHDAMYWYRQDPGQGLRLIYYSQIVNDFQKGDIAEGYSVSREKKESFPLTVTSAQKNPTAFYLCASSGDRDQPQHFGDGTRLSIL.